What follows describes a single T cell receptor beta chain. Participants were aged 18 to 89 years, lived in roughly 25 US areas, and enrolled virtually. Clinical histories supplied by participants themselves formed the basis of cohort assignment. No more than 2 weeks before study entry, exposed participants had met a case of COVID-19. The source of the sample is a study of blood T cell repertoires in COVID-19. Study context: The analysed material was cDNA or gDNA that came from T cells, B-cell-depleted T cells, or PBMCs.

V lost 1 base, J lost 8 bases, and 6 bases stayed unmatched. Germline-derived CDR1 and CDR2 are SNHLY and FYNNEI. The CDR3 consists of 15 residues. The protocol was immunoSEQ multiplex PCR, while the TCRdb copy is restricted to in-frame clones and leaves out a portion. In the table there are roughly 150,000 clones, around 90% of which are singletons. The receptor's source is a woman aged 40-49 years who had been exposed to COVID-19. Material: PBMCs or T cells enriched from blood (not recorded which). The V call is TRBV2, the J call TRBJ1-4; 8 bases match TRBD1. The DNA for the CDR3 is TGTGCCAGCAGTGAAGACCGACAGGGGTGGGAAAAACTGTTTTTT. This sequence encodes CASSEDRQGWEKLFF.